This TCR beta chain was obtained from a study of T cells in Graves' hyperthyroidism and ophthalmopathy. Graves' hyperthyroidism was deemed stable absent ophthalmopathy progression within 18 months. PBMCs were sourced from over 8.5 ml fresh peripheral blood. The CDR3 is made up of 14 amino acids. The germline V gene has CDR1 ENHRY and CDR2 SYGVKD. Researchers took RNA transcripts and amplified the TCR beta CDR3 regions from them. The TCR CDR3 was amplified in a first-round RT-PCR using the HTBI primer set. TCRdb re-analysed the multiplex PCR reads in MiXCR, keeping a single row per CDR3 protein. The sample contains 95,000 to 100,000 distinct CDR3 sequences, around 50% of which appear only once. This clonotype appeared many times. One end of the junction varies from germline; a read error may be responsible.

This chain joins TRBV10-3 and TRBJ1-3; D remains ambiguous. The sample comprised blood. This receptor was identified in a woman between 40 and 50 years old with Graves' hyperthyroidism. CDR3 loop: CAITEVFSGNTIYF. CDR3 DNA sequence: TGTGCCATCACTGAGGTTTTCTCTGGAAACACCATATATTTT.